The 6 T cell receptor beta chains given below trace back to one sample, sequenced in a study of blood T cell repertoires in COVID-19. Sequencing was performed with immunoSEQ multiplex PCR; in TCRdb, only in-frame clones are kept and a portion is missing. The sample shows 200,000 to 250,000 clones, around nine tenths of them seen only once. Sequenced: peripheral blood. These receptors all stem from a man aged 60-69 years with acute or convalescent COVID-19.

J is TRBJ2-7 and V is TRBV9, with D possibly being TRBD1 (5 bases). With 0 bases removed from V and 3 bases from J, the gap between germline ends came to 7 bases. This CDR3 comprises 13 residues. The V gene's germline CDR1 is SGDLS and CDR2 YYNGEE. Here the CDR3 reads CASSVGDSYEQYF. CDR3 nucleotide sequence: TGTGCCAGCAGCGTAGGAGACAGCTACGAGCAGTACTTC.

The chain couples TRBV7-2 to TRBJ2-7, with 7 nucleotides matching TRBD2. V trimming: 5 bases; J trimming: 2 bases; junction bases outside the gene matches: 9. Germline V lookup: CDR1 SGHTA, CDR2 FQGNSA. CDR3 length: 15 amino acids. The CDR3 protein is CASSPMGGAAYEQYF. The CDR3, as DNA: TGTGCCAGCAGCCCGATGGGAGGGGCCGCCTACGAGCAGTACTTC.

This CDR3 is CASSPGGAGRNNEQFF. The CDR3 DNA follows: TGTGCCAGCAGCCCAGGTGGGGCGGGGAGAAACAATGAGCAGTTCTTC. The chain combines TRBV7-9 with TRBJ2-1; D perhaps matches TRBD2 (6 bases). The CDR3 contains 16 residues. V lost 5 bases to trimming and J lost 5 bases, with 19 bases between them. Germline CDR1 reads SEHNR; CDR2 reads FQNEAQ (reference sequence).

The chain combines TRBV24-1 with TRBJ1-4, with D perhaps TRBD1 (6 bases). The CDR3 consists of 14 residues. The germline gives CDR1 KGHDR, CDR2 SFDVKD. The V and J ends lost 0 bases and 7 bases respectively, with 8 bases between them. The CDR3 DNA reads as TGTGCCACCAGTGATTTGGGACAGAGTGAAAAACTGTTTTTT. It specifies CATSDLGQSEKLFF.

The chain employs TRBV6-5 and TRBJ2-7; 9 bases agree with TRBD1. The CDR3 runs 12 residues. The V gene's germline CDR1 is MNHEY and CDR2 SVGAGI. CDR3 sequence reads: CGAGQGPYEQYF. The DNA of the CDR3 is TGTGGGGCGGGACAGGGTCCCTACGAGCAGTACTTC.

The V gene is TRBV7-9, the J gene TRBJ2-3, with 10 bases identical to TRBD2. The trim removed 5 bases at V and 5 bases at J, leaving 10 bases unmatched. Germline loops: CDR1 SEHNR, CDR2 FQNEAQ (reference sequence). The CDR3 has 16 amino acids. This CDR3 is CASSTGTSDSGDTQYF. CDR3 nucleotide sequence: TGTGCCAGCAGCACCGGGACTAGCGACTCCGGAGATACGCAGTATTTT.